This TCR beta chain originates from a study of T-cell memory formation after mild COVID-19. Across the study: TCR clusters largely stayed donor specific. Regarding the study as a whole: Pre-infection memory contained some responding clones, which suggested that cross-reactive memory had joined. Later expanders leaned CD4+, whereas clones that contracted between day 15 and 85 were balanced CD4/CD8.

5'RACE with constant-segment primers built TCRalpha and TCRbeta cDNA libraries with UMIs. TCRdb reprocessed the 5' RACE reads with MiXCR, giving one entry per CDR3 protein. This repertoire shows some 120,000 distinct CDR3 sequences, approximately 6.2% found once; its top ten account for roughly 2%. From germline, CDR1 is SGHRS and CDR2 YFSETQ. The J segment lost 5 bases and the V segment lost 3 bases, leaving 3 bases of the junction unmatched. CDR3 length: 14 amino acids. This clonotype was seen a handful of times. Its antigen is still unknown. Sequenced: PBMCs or a T cell subset sorted from them (not recorded which). V gene TRBV5-1 combines with J gene TRBJ2-1; 9 nucleotides agree with TRBD2. The receptor was derived from an adult woman who had mild COVID-19 (a few samples of this study predate the infection). Cell type and time point are not known. DNA of the CDR3: TGCGCCAGCAGCTCCACTAGCGGGCACAATGAGCAGTTCTTC. As protein: CASSSTSGHNEQFF.